The next 2 T cell receptor beta chains were all read from a single sample in a study of blood T cell repertoires in COVID-19. TCRdb's table, derived via immunoSEQ multiplex PCR, lists solely in-frame clones and lacks some. This table has 90,000 to 100,000 clones, roughly 85% appearing once. The specimen sequenced was peripheral blood. The receptors come from an older man with acute or convalescent COVID-19.

V gene TRBV7-8 combines with J gene TRBJ2-7; 9 bases fit TRBD1. The V gene end was trimmed by 6 bases and the J gene end by 4 bases; junction bases not matched to a gene: 4. The CDR3 consists of 13 residues. Germline values: CDR1 SGHVS, CDR2 FQNEAQ. CDR3 region: CASRLDRGYEQYF. The CDR3 coding sequence is TGTGCCAGCAGACTGGACAGGGGTTACGAGCAGTACTTC.

This clone was recorded a few times. The J gene is TRBJ2-1, the V gene TRBV6-5; no firm D call. This CDR3 spans 12 amino acids. Germline V gene lookup returns CDR1 MNHEY and CDR2 SVGAGI. Trimming took 7 bases from V and 2 from J, leaving 6 bases between them. The CDR3: CASTDTYNEQFF. The DNA for the CDR3 is TGTGCCAGCACAGATACCTACAATGAGCAGTTCTTC.